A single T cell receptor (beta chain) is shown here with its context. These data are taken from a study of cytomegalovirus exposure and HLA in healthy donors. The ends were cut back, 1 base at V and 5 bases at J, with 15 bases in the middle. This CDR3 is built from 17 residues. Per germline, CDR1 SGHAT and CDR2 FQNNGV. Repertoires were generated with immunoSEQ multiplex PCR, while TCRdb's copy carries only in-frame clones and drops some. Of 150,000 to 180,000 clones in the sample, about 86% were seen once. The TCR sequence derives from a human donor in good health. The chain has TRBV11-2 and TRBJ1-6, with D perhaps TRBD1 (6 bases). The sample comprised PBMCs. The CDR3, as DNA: TGTGCCAGCAGCTTAGCCGGGGCCAGGGGACATAATTCACCCCTCCACTTT. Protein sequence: CASSLAGARGHNSPLHF. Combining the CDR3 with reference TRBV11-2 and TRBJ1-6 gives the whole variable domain EAGVAQSPRYKIIEKRQSVAFWCNPISGHATLYWYQQILGQGPKLLIQFQNNGVVDDSQLPKDRFSAERLKGVDSTLKIQPAKLEDSAVYLCASSLAGARGHNSPLHFGNGTRLTVT.